These 22 T cell receptor beta chains share one sample of origin, sequenced in a study of spatial heterogeneity in lung cancer (dated by TCRdb to between 2018 and 2020). The method was 5' RACE. TCRdb lists the instrument as NextSeq 500. TCRdb took the public reads, trimmed them with fastp at Q25, ran MiXCR for clone calling and kept in-frame beta chains. Every entry covers one CDR3 protein and lists the most common genes and DNA from its rows. Recorded for this sample are some 29,000 distinct CDR3 sequences; 7.5% to 10% of them occurred a single time. The ten most abundant clones make up about 34% of the sample. The time point label, read with the paper, signifies: sample taken at primary tumor resection. Whole RNA extracted from tumor and nontumor lung tissue, or from cryopreserved PBMC samples, was used for TCR sequencing without cell sorting. The input for sequencing was PBMCs, taken at surgery. The receptors derive from a female donor with early-stage non-small cell lung cancer.

This clonotype was seen a few times. The V gene is TRBV28, the J gene TRBJ1-5; D gene unclear. The germline V and J ends were trimmed by 1 base and 4 bases, with 8 bases remaining between them. CDR1 MDHEN and CDR2 SYDVKM come from the germline V gene. The CDR3 covers 14 residues. CDR3 protein: CASSLFGVNQPQHF. The CDR3 bases are TGTGCCAGCAGTTTATTCGGGGTGAATCAGCCCCAGCATTTT.

This clonotype was detected many times. V usage is TRBV9 and J usage is TRBJ2-5; D is ambiguous. CDR3 length: 15 amino acids. The germline V and J ends were trimmed by 0 bases and 1 base, with 10 bases remaining between them. Germline V lookup: CDR1 SGDLS, CDR2 YYNGEE. The CDR3 loop reads CASSVESLPQETQYF. DNA of the CDR3: TGTGCCAGCAGCGTAGAATCTCTACCCCAAGAGACCCAGTACTTC.

The J gene is TRBJ2-4, the V gene TRBV28, with no clear D. The CDR3 consists of 15 residues. Deletions cut 0 bases from V and 1 base from J, with 7 bases between. The V gene's germline CDR1 is MDHEN and CDR2 SYDVKM. The CDR3 region has the DNA TGTGCCAGCAGTTTATGGGAAGCGGCCAAAAACATTCAGTACTTC. Translated: CASSLWEAAKNIQYF. Full variable domain (missing parts from reference TRBV28 and TRBJ2-4): DVKVTQSSRYLVKRTGEKVFLECVQDMDHENMFWYRQDPGLGLRLIYFSYDVKMKEKGDIPEGYSVSREKKERFSLILESASTNQTSMYLCASSLWEAAKNIQYFGAGTRLSVL.

This clonotype was picked up a small number of times. CDR3 amino acids: CASSEASESTQYF. The CDR3 DNA sequence: TGTGCCAGCAGTGAGGCTAGCGAGAGTACGCAGTATTTT. The gene calls are TRBV6-4 and TRBJ2-3, with D maybe TRBD2 (6 bases). Germline CDR1 and CDR2: MRHNA and SNTAGT. The CDR3 totals 13 residues. The ends were cut back, 3 bases at V and 8 bases at J, with 12 bases in the middle.

The chain recombines TRBV5-6 with TRBJ1-5; no firm D call. Between the trimmed V and J ends, which lost 0 bases and 6 bases, there was a span of 10 bases. Looked up from germline, CDR1 is SGHDT and CDR2 is YYEEEE. This CDR3 contains 14 residues. The CDR3 DNA is TGTGCCAGCAGCTTGGGTCCGGAGGGTCAGCCCCAGCATTTT. Protein sequence: CASSLGPEGQPQHF.

Only a few counts were recorded for this clonotype. The genes are TRBV30 and TRBJ1-1; D remains ambiguous. Germline V gene sequence: CDR1 GTSNPN, CDR2 SVGIG (reference sequence). The CDR3 runs 13 residues. Deletions cut 5 bases from V and 0 bases from J, with 10 bases between. This CDR3 reads CAWAEQMNTEAFF. DNA of the CDR3: TGTGCCTGGGCGGAACAGATGAACACTGAAGCTTTCTTT.

Ten or more counts support this clonotype. The chain recombines TRBV6-6 with TRBJ2-1; 12 nucleotides agree with TRBD2. With 0 bases clipped from V and 8 bases from J, the junction kept 8 bases outside the gene matches. Germline CDR1 MNHNY, CDR2 SVGAGI (reference sequence). This CDR3 comprises 17 residues. The CDR3 coding sequence is TGTGCCAGCAGTTACTCTGCTAGCGGGAGGGGGATCGATGAGCAGTTCTTC. Translating it yields CASSYSASGRGIDEQFF.

In this sample, this clonotype turned up many times. The CDR3 protein is CASSLALDPWEKLFF. As DNA, the CDR3 is TGTGCCAGCAGCTTAGCCTTGGATCCCTGGGAAAAACTGTTTTTT. The rearrangement uses TRBV7-8 and TRBJ1-4; D remains unclear. CDR1 is SGHVS, CDR2 FQNEAQ, per germline. Trimming stripped 0 bases from V and 8 bases from J, with 13 bases between. The CDR3 runs 15 residues.

The table lists this clonotype with many counts. V is TRBV6-1 and J is TRBJ2-2; D is unclear. The CDR3 spans 15 residues. Germline V gives CDR1 MNHNS, CDR2 SASEGT. V dropped 6 bases and J dropped 1 base, with 12 bases sitting between them. The CDR3 DNA sequence: TGTGCCAGCAGCCCTCGGGCTCGGAACACCGGGGAGCTGTTTTTT. This encodes CASSPRARNTGELFF.

This clonotype was seen at least ten times. This rearrangement joins TRBV12-5 to TRBJ2-1; 15 bases are a match to TRBD2. The CDR3 length is 19 residues. Germline CDR1 and CDR2: LGHNT and FRNRAP. V shed 0 bases and J 4 bases; nucleotides not matched to a gene: 7. CDR3 amino acids: CASGLVQGLAGGQYNEQFF. The DNA of the CDR3 is TGTGCTAGTGGTTTGGTACAGGGACTAGCGGGAGGACAATACAATGAGCAGTTCTTC.

This clonotype turned up a few times. V usage is TRBV21-1 and J usage is TRBJ1-2. TRBV21-1 has pseudogene status. This CDR3 has 13 amino acids. The CDR3: CASSKDDVSGYTF. Written as DNA, the CDR3 is TGTGCCAGCAGCAAAGACGATGTCTCCGGCTACACCTTC.

This clonotype was recorded many times. The rearrangement joins TRBV28 to TRBJ1-6; 7 bases match TRBD1. The CDR3 spans 16 residues. V lost 5 bases, J lost 3 bases, and 7 bases stayed unmatched. The V gene's germline CDR1 is MDHEN and CDR2 SYDVKM. This CDR3 is CASSRLGTDYNSPLHF. The CDR3 coding sequence is TGTGCCAGCAGTCGGCTCGGGACAGACTATAATTCACCCCTCCACTTT.

This clonotype showed up many times. J is TRBJ1-4 and V is TRBV6-1, with 11 bases lining up with TRBD1. The V segment lost 8 bases and the J segment 2 bases; nucleotides outside the gene matches: 7. Per germline, CDR1 MNHNS and CDR2 SASEGT. This CDR3 spans 16 amino acids. CDR3 sequence reads: CASLPDRGLTNEKLFF. CDR3 DNA: TGTGCCAGCCTACCGGACAGGGGGCTTACTAATGAAAAACTGTTTTTT.

In this sample, this clonotype turned up a few times. The rearrangement uses TRBV9 and TRBJ1-2, with D unresolved. Trimming removed 4 bases from V and 4 bases from J, with 11 bases in between. The CDR3 runs 13 residues. In germline, CDR1 is SGDLS, CDR2 YYNGEE. The CDR3 DNA follows: TGTGCCAGCAGCCCAAACGGAGGCTATGGCTACACCTTC. Translated: CASSPNGGYGYTF.

This clonotype appeared a few times. V usage is TRBV19 and J usage is TRBJ2-3; 7 bases are a match to TRBD2. J gave up 4 bases and V 7 bases, and 5 bases lay outside the gene matches. Per germline, CDR1 LNHDA and CDR2 SQIVND (reference sequence). The CDR3 sequence is 13 residues long. The CDR3 bases are TGTGCCAGTACCAGCGGGATTGCAGATACGCAGTATTTT. Translation gives CASTSGIADTQYF. The complete variable domain, with remaining parts taken from reference TRBV19 and TRBJ2-3, reads DGGITQSPKYLFRKEGQNVTLSCEQNLNHDAMYWYRQDPGQGLRLIYYSQIVNDFQKGDIAEGYSVSREKKESFPLTVTSAQKNPTAFYLCASTSGIADTQYFGPGTRLTVL.

This clonotype was seen more than once but under ten times. The rearrangement links TRBV6-2 or TRBV6-3 to TRBJ1-5; D unclear. Germline lookup yields CDR1 MNHEY and CDR2 SVGEGT. The CDR3 loop spans 14 amino acids. Trimming took off 7 bases at V and 6 bases at J, with 16 bases between the two ends. Written as DNA, the CDR3 is TGTGCCAGCACCACACGCGGTGGCGCTCAGCCCCAGCATTTT. Amino acids: CASTTRGGAQPQHF.

This clonotype was counted a few times. The chain is built from TRBV18 and TRBJ1-1; D may be TRBD1 (5 bases). The V end lost 3 bases, the J end lost 4 bases, and 12 bases lay between the germline ends. Germline V gives CDR1 KGHSH, CDR2 LQKENI. The CDR3 extends over 14 amino acids. The CDR3 reads CASSPQGLGTEAFF. For the CDR3, the DNA is TGTGCCAGCTCACCTCAGGGATTGGGCACTGAAGCTTTCTTT.

This clonotype was seen at least ten times. The V call is TRBV19, the J call TRBJ2-3, with a tentative D call TRBD2 (5 bases). V lost 6 bases to trimming and J lost 2 bases, with 15 bases between them. This CDR3 is built from 15 residues. Germline CDR1 and CDR2: LNHDA and SQIVND (reference sequence). CDR3 in amino acids: CASSPSEDPTDTQYF. The CDR3 DNA reads as TGTGCCAGTAGCCCTTCGGAGGACCCCACAGATACGCAGTATTTT.

This clonotype turned up a few times. CDR3 in amino acids: CSATTTGNYGYTF. CDR3 in DNA: TGCAGTGCTACCACTACAGGGAACTATGGCTACACCTTC. The chain recombines TRBV20-1 with TRBJ1-2; D may be TRBD1 (6 bases). From germline, CDR1 is DFQATT and CDR2 SNEGSKA (reference sequence). Trimming took off 4 bases at V and 2 bases at J, with 11 bases between the two ends. CDR3 size: 13 residues.

The V and J genes are TRBV7-3 and TRBJ2-1; 9 bases are a match to TRBD2. The CDR3 extends over 15 amino acids. Germline-derived CDR1 and CDR2 are SGHTA and FQGTGA. V dropped 5 bases and J dropped 6; count of bases not matched to a gene: 8. In DNA, the CDR3 is TGTGCCAGCAGCCCCGGGACTAGCCGCTCCAATGAGCAGTTCTTC. Its protein product is CASSPGTSRSNEQFF.

This clonotype was observed at least ten times. The V call is TRBV29-1, the J call TRBJ2-2; 8 nucleotides align to TRBD1. The CDR3 contains 14 residues. Losses at the gene ends were 4 bases for V and 5 bases for J; bases not matched to a gene: 6. Germline lookup yields CDR1 SQVTM and CDR2 ANQGSEA. The CDR3 region has the DNA TGCAGCGTTGCGCAGGGGGCGCGTACCGGGGAGCTGTTTTTT. It is translated as CSVAQGARTGELFF.

This clonotype was seen many times. V usage is TRBV11-2 and J usage is TRBJ2-7; no clear D gene. This CDR3 comprises 11 residues. CDR1 is SGHAT, CDR2 FQNNGV, per germline. V was pared by 1 base and J by 6 bases, with 4 bases between. CDR3 loop: CASSLVAEQYV. In DNA form, the CDR3 reads TGTGCCAGCAGCTTAGTGGCCGAGCAGTACGTC.